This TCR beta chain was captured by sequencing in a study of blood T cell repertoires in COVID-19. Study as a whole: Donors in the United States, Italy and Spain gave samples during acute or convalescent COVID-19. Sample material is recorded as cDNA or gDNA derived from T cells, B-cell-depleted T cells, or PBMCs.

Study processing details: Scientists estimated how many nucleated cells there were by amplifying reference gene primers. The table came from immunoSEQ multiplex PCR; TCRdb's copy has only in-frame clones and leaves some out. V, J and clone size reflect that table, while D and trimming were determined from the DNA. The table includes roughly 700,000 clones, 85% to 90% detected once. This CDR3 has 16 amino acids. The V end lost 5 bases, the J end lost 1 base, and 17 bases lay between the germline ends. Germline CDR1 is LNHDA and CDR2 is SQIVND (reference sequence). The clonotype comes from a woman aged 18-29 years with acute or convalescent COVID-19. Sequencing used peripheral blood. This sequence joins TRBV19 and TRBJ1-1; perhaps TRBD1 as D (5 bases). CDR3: CASSPSRDRKNTEAFF. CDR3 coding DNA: TGTGCCAGTAGTCCCAGCCGAGACAGAAAGAACACTGAAGCTTTCTTT.